This entry lists 15 T cell receptor beta chains sequenced from one sample in a study of blood T cell repertoires in COVID-19. Clones were sequenced by immunoSEQ multiplex PCR, and TCRdb holds only the in-frame ones, with some missing. The profile shows 130,000 to 150,000 clones, approximately 84% of them singletons. Material: peripheral blood. The source of these receptors is a human donor in a cohort sampled during active COVID-19.

The chain combines TRBV2 with TRBJ1-4, with D unclear. Trimming removed 3 bases at V and 0 bases at J, with 8 bases between. The CDR3 has 15 amino acids. The germline gives CDR1 SNHLY, CDR2 FYNNEI. The CDR3 is CASSDGLSTNEKLFF. CDR3 nucleotides: TGTGCCAGCAGTGACGGACTGTCAACTAATGAAAAACTGTTTTTT.

The chain is built from TRBV3-1 (or the pseudogene TRBV3-2) and TRBJ2-2; D is ambiguous. Between the trimmed V and J ends, which lost 4 bases and 6 bases, there was a span of 6 bases. CDR3 size: 12 residues. Germline V gene sequence: CDR1 LGHDT, CDR2 YNNKEL (reference sequence). Here the CDR3 reads CASSLPAGELFF. For the CDR3, the DNA is TGTGCCAGCAGCCTTCCCGCCGGGGAGCTGTTTTTT.

The CDR3 region is CATSDVQGTAGANVLTF. As DNA, the CDR3 is TGTGCCACCAGTGATGTACAGGGTACAGCTGGGGCCAACGTCCTGACTTTC. The gene calls are TRBV24-1 and TRBJ2-6; D perhaps matches TRBD1 (6 bases). Germline CDR1 KGHDR, CDR2 SFDVKD. Trimming shortened V by 3 bases and J by 2 bases, and 13 bases separated the two germline ends. This CDR3 has 17 amino acids.

The genes are TRBV7-2 and TRBJ2-7; D remains unclear. The CDR3 is 14 amino acids. The V end lost 1 base, the J end lost 0 bases, and 7 bases lay between the germline ends. In germline, CDR1 is SGHTA, CDR2 FQGNSA. This CDR3 reads CASSLDTFSYEQYF. The CDR3 bases are TGTGCCAGCAGCTTAGACACCTTCTCCTACGAGCAGTACTTC. Supplemented by reference TRBV7-2 and TRBJ2-7, the full variable domain reads GAGVSQSPSNKVTEKGKDVELRCDPISGHTALYWYRQSLGQGLEFLIYFQGNSAPDKSGLPSDRFSAERTGGSVSTLTIQRTQQEDSAVYLCASSLDTFSYEQYFGPGTRLTVT.

The V and J genes are TRBV18 and TRBJ2-7, with TRBD2 identical over 11 bases. The CDR3 totals 15 residues. Germline V lookup: CDR1 KGHSH, CDR2 LQKENI. The J segment lost 6 bases and the V segment lost 4 bases, leaving 8 bases of the junction unmatched. The CDR3 loop reads CASSLASGGFGEQYF. The CDR3 DNA follows: TGTGCCAGCTCACTAGCTAGCGGGGGGTTCGGCGAGCAGTACTTC.

The gene calls are TRBV3-1 (or the pseudogene TRBV3-2) and TRBJ2-2; D is perhaps TRBD2 (5 bases). The germline V gene encodes CDR1 LGHDT and CDR2 YNNKEL (reference sequence). Trimming left V 0 bases short and J 4 bases short, with 15 bases between. The CDR3 runs to 17 residues. Here the CDR3 reads CASSQDGSGTFTGELFF. The CDR3 nucleotides read TGTGCCAGCAGCCAAGATGGGAGCGGAACCTTCACCGGGGAGCTGTTTTTT.

The chain couples TRBV3-1 (or the pseudogene TRBV3-2) to TRBJ2-3; 7 bases line up with TRBD1. The V gene's germline CDR1 is LGHDT and CDR2 YNNKEL (reference sequence). V lost 4 bases and J lost 1; bases outside the gene matches: 8. The CDR3 sequence is 16 residues long. The DNA for the CDR3 is TGTGCCAGCAGCCTAAACAGGGGTGGCGGCACAGATACGCAGTATTTT. Encoded protein: CASSLNRGGGTDTQYF.

The rearrangement joins TRBV5-5 to TRBJ2-2, with 13 positions matching TRBD2. This CDR3 is 17 amino acids long. The V gene's germline CDR1 is SGHKS and CDR2 YYEKEE (reference sequence). J lost 5 bases, V lost 1 base, and 5 bases had no gene match. This CDR3 reads CASSLTSGGAWTGELFF. DNA of the CDR3: TGTGCCAGCAGCTTGACTAGCGGGGGGGCTTGGACCGGGGAGCTGTTTTTT.

This chain connects TRBV3-1 (or the pseudogene TRBV3-2) to TRBJ2-3, with 9 bases fitting TRBD2. Trimming removed 5 bases from V and 4 bases from J; junction bases left unmatched: 10. The CDR3 loop spans 16 amino acids. In germline, CDR1 is LGHDT, CDR2 YNNKEL (reference sequence). The CDR3 is CASSSTAGGLADTQYF. Here the CDR3 DNA reads TGTGCCAGCAGCTCAACCGCGGGGGGGCTCGCAGATACGCAGTATTTT.

Only a few counts were recorded for this clone. This sequence joins TRBV24-1 and TRBJ2-2; D gene uncertain. With 4 bases removed from V and 4 bases from J, the gap between germline ends came to 6 bases. Germline values: CDR1 KGHDR, CDR2 SFDVKD. This CDR3 contains 13 residues. CDR3: CATSEPITGELFF. In nucleotides, the CDR3 is TGTGCCACCAGTGAACCTATCACCGGGGAGCTGTTTTTT.

J is TRBJ1-1 and V is TRBV14; no clear D. The CDR3 runs to 15 residues. Germline V gene data show CDR1 as SGHDN and CDR2 as FVKESK. Trimming took 2 bases from V and 4 from J, leaving 14 bases between them. The CDR3 here is CASSQSTAGFTEAFF. CDR3 DNA: TGTGCCAGCAGCCAAAGTACAGCGGGGTTCACTGAAGCTTTCTTT.

This chain connects TRBV3-1 (or the pseudogene TRBV3-2) to TRBJ1-5; no clear D gene. Germline loops: CDR1 LGHDT, CDR2 YNNKEL (reference sequence). V dropped 4 bases and J dropped 6 bases, with 28 bases sitting between them. The CDR3 totals 19 residues. The DNA for the CDR3 is TGTGCCAGCAGCCGAGATCGAGGAAGGGTTAGAGGGTCGCGTCAGCCCCAGCATTTT. Translation: CASSRDRGRVRGSRQPQHF.

V usage is TRBV24-1 and J usage is TRBJ2-7; 7 nucleotides agree with TRBD1. The germline V gene encodes CDR1 KGHDR and CDR2 SFDVKD. The V segment lost 2 bases and the J segment 2 bases; nucleotides outside the gene matches: 5. CDR3 length equals 15 residues. CDR3 protein: CATSDSKTGAYEQYF. The CDR3, as DNA: TGTGCCACCAGTGATTCGAAAACAGGGGCCTACGAGCAGTACTTC.

This clone was picked up one time. The CDR3 spells CASSQRTGLGDPQYF. DNA of the CDR3: TGTGCCAGCAGCCAAAGGACTGGACTAGGGGATCCCCAGTACTTC. This sequence joins TRBV3-1 (or the pseudogene TRBV3-2) and TRBJ2-5, with 7 bases matching TRBD2. CDR1 is LGHDT, CDR2 YNNKEL, per germline (reference sequence). The CDR3 contains 15 residues. After removal of 2 bases from V and 9 bases from J, the junction contained 12 bases not matched to a gene.

V usage is TRBV5-4 and J usage is TRBJ2-5; 7 nucleotides line up with TRBD1. The germline CDR1 and CDR2 sequences are SGHNT and YYREEE (reference sequence). J lost 3 bases, V lost 1 base, and 0 bases had no gene match. CDR3 size: 13 residues. CDR3 residues: CASSLTGEETQYF. As DNA, the CDR3 is TGTGCCAGCAGCTTGACAGGGGAAGAGACCCAGTACTTC.